The 3 T cell receptor beta chains below come from one sample, sequenced in a study of cytomegalovirus exposure and HLA in healthy donors. A multiplex PCR was run with 60 Vbeta primers and 13 Jbeta primers. Data came from immunoSEQ multiplex PCR; TCRdb stores just in-frame clones and leaves some out. The sample records a few hundred thousand clones, roughly 80% being singletons. The sequenced material came from PBMCs. The receptors here all came from a woman aged 30 to 39 in good health and CMV-seronegative.

DNA for the CDR3: TGTGCCACCAGCAGAGATCTATGGCAGGATGCCTACGAGCAGTACTTC. Encoded protein: CATSRDLWQDAYEQYF. This chain joins TRBV15 and TRBJ2-7; D is unclear. The CDR3 is 16 amino acids. Germline CDR1 LNHNV, CDR2 YYDKDF (reference sequence). Trimming stripped 0 bases from V and 2 bases from J, with 14 bases between.

This clone was counted between two and nine times. The CDR3 loop reads CASHRQGTYEQYF. The CDR3 DNA reads TGTGCCAGCCACAGACAGGGAACCTACGAGCAGTACTTC. This chain uses TRBV18 with TRBJ2-7; 7 nucleotides align to TRBD1. The CDR3 extends over 13 amino acids. V was pared by 8 bases and J by 2 bases, with 6 bases of the junction left unmatched. Germline assignment: CDR1 KGHSH and CDR2 LQKENI.

About this clone: Other DNA sequences in this specimen translate into the identical CDR3. V gene TRBV6-1 combines with J gene TRBJ2-1, with TRBD2 as a possible D gene (6 bases). The germline V gene encodes CDR1 MNHNS and CDR2 SASEGT. The length of the CDR3 is 15 residues. Trimming stripped 6 bases from V and 7 bases from J, with 19 bases between. As DNA, the CDR3 is TGTGCCAGCAGGGGCCCCGGGGGAAGGGGTAATGAGCAGTTCTTC. Translated, it gives CASRGPGGRGNEQFF.